This passage covers 9 T cell receptor beta chains from one sample sequenced in a study of shared T cell receptors in the human thymus. TCRdb's table, derived via immunoSEQ multiplex PCR, lists solely in-frame clones and lacks some. This sample has around 730,000 clones, with 75% to 90% found just once. In addition, the sample was reused for a study of human thymus T cells.

The sequenced material came from thymocytes. These receptors were collected from a girl under three years old with a congenital heart defect.

In this sample, this clone turned up a few times. The genes are TRBV7-2 and TRBJ1-1, with a possible D match to TRBD1 (5 bases). The V and J ends lost 5 bases and 5 bases respectively, with 12 bases between them. CDR1 and CDR2 from the germline V gene are SGHTA and FQGNSA. This CDR3 is 13 amino acids long. The CDR3 protein is CASSRGGQTEAFF. CDR3 sequence (DNA): TGTGCCAGCAGCAGGGGTGGACAAACTGAAGCTTTCTTT.

CDR3 loop: CASSPRFPKTGRRETQYF. The CDR3 DNA reads TGTGCCAGTAGTCCACGTTTCCCGAAGACAGGGCGGAGGGAGACCCAGTACTTC. J is TRBJ2-5 and V is TRBV19; 7 nucleotides agree with TRBD1. Trimming at V came to 5 bases and at J to 5 bases, leaving 20 bases not matched to a gene. The CDR3 consists of 18 residues. Germline loops: CDR1 LNHDA, CDR2 SQIVND (reference sequence).

The chain uses TRBV28 and TRBJ2-2, with a possible D match to TRBD1 (6 bases). The CDR3 runs 13 residues. V dropped 7 bases and J dropped 5 bases, with 11 bases sitting between them. Germline loops: CDR1 MDHEN, CDR2 SYDVKM. CDR3 amino acids: CASTLRGTGELFF. CDR3 bases: TGTGCCAGCACCCTTAGGGGGACCGGGGAGCTGTTTTTT.

The V gene is TRBV28, the J gene TRBJ2-7; D is perhaps TRBD2 (6 bases). Germline V gene sequence: CDR1 MDHEN, CDR2 SYDVKM. The germline V and J ends were trimmed by 6 bases and 5 bases, with 26 bases remaining between them. The length of the CDR3 is 17 residues. Written as DNA, the CDR3 is TGTGCCAGCAGCGTGACTTGCCAAAAGACTAGGTGCGACGAGCAGTACTTC. This codes for CASSVTCQKTRCDEQYF.

V usage is TRBV7-9 and J usage is TRBJ1-1; a possible D gene is TRBD1 (6 bases). The CDR3 totals 15 residues. V was pared by 0 bases and J by 6 bases, with 14 bases between. Germline lookup yields CDR1 SEHNR and CDR2 FQNEAQ (reference sequence). The CDR3 is CASSLAGARFSEAFF. The CDR3 region has the DNA TGTGCCAGCAGCTTAGCGGGGGCGAGGTTCTCTGAAGCTTTCTTT.

The chain carries TRBV5-6 and TRBJ2-3, with 11 bases matching TRBD1. This CDR3 has 17 amino acids. The V segment lost 3 bases and the J segment 3 bases; nucleotides outside the gene matches: 9. The V gene's germline CDR1 is SGHDT and CDR2 YYEEEE. CDR3: CASSSLPGTGGTDTQYF. For the CDR3, the DNA is TGTGCCAGCAGCTCCCTCCCCGGGACAGGGGGTACAGATACGCAGTATTTT.

The V gene is TRBV5-1, the J gene TRBJ1-1; a weak D match, TRBD1 (6 bases). V was trimmed by 4 bases and J by 4 bases, leaving 14 bases between them. The CDR3 runs to 14 residues. CDR1 and CDR2 from the germline V gene are SGHRS and YFSETQ. This chain's CDR3 is CASSEGPGATEAFF. The CDR3 DNA follows: TGCGCCAGCAGCGAGGGACCAGGGGCCACTGAAGCTTTCTTT.

The V gene is TRBV28, the J gene TRBJ2-5; D perhaps matches TRBD1 (7 bases). V was pared by 2 bases and J by 1 base, with 14 bases between. This CDR3 region has 16 residues. CDR1 is MDHEN and CDR2 is SYDVKM in the germline V gene. The CDR3 sequence is CASSLGQGGIQETQYF. CDR3 DNA: TGTGCCAGCAGTTTAGGCCAGGGGGGAATCCAAGAGACCCAGTACTTC.

V gene TRBV4-3 combines with J gene TRBJ2-7, with 9 bases that match TRBD1. CDR1 and CDR2 from the germline V gene are LGHNA and YSLEER. This CDR3 comprises 18 residues. After removal of 1 base from V and 4 bases from J, the junction contained 14 bases not matched to a gene. In DNA, the CDR3 is TGCGCCAGCAGCCAAGCTATATTCCCACCGGGACAGGGATACGAGCAGTACTTC. Protein: CASSQAIFPPGQGYEQYF.